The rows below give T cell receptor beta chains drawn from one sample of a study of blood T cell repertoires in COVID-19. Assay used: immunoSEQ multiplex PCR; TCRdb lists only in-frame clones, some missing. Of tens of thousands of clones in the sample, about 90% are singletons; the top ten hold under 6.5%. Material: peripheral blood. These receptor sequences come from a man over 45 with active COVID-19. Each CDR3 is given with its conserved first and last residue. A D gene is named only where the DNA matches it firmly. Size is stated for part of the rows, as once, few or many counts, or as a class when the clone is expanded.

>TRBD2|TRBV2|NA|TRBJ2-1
CASSEARTSTNNEQFF
TGTGCCAGCAGTGAAGCGCGGACTAGTACCAACAATGAGCAGTTCTTC
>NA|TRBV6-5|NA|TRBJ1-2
CASSQQGRIRRTF
TGTGCCAGCAGCCAGCAGGGGCGGATCCGCCGCACCTTC
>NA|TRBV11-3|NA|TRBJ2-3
CASSPGWRSGTDTQYF
TGTGCCAGCAGCCCTGGGTGGCGGAGTGGCACAGATACGCAGTATTTT
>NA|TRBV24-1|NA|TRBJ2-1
CATSDRTYNEQFF
TGTGCCACCAGTGACAGAACCTACAATGAGCAGTTCTTC
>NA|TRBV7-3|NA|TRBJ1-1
CASSLLPPGTEAFF
TGTGCCAGCAGCTTACTACCCCCTGGCACTGAAGCTTTCTTT
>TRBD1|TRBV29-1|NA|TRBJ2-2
CSVIRDSPNTGELFF
TGCAGCGTCATACGGGACAGCCCGAACACCGGGGAGCTGTTTTTT
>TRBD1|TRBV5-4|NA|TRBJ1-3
CASSYVDRGDTIYF
TGTGCCAGCAGCTACGTGGACAGGGGTGACACCATATATTTT
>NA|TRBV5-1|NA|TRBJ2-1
CASSLTGSTEQFF
TGCGCCAGCAGCTTGACAGGGTCGACTGAGCAGTTCTTC
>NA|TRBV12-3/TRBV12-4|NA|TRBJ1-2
CASSWGGVIGYTF
TGTGCCAGCAGTTGGGGGGGAGTTATAGGCTACACCTTC
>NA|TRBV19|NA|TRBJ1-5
CASSIRPGVNQPQHF
TGTGCCAGTAGTATTCGCCCAGGGGTGAATCAGCCCCAGCATTTT
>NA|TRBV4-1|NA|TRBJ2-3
CASSLNTGDTQYF
TGCGCCAGCAGCCTCAACACGGGGGATACGCAGTATTTT
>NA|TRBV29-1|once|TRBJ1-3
CSVGGAGNTIYF
TGCAGCGTTGGAGGAGCTGGAAACACCATATATTTT
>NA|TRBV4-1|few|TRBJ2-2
CASSQDLGLVHGELFF
TGCGCCAGCAGCCAAGACCTGGGACTCGTCCACGGGGAGCTGTTTTTT
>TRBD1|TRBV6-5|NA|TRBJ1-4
CASRPQGATNEKLFF
TGTGCCAGCAGACCACAGGGGGCGACTAATGAAAAACTGTTTTTT
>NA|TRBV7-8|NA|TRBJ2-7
CASSPRGSYEQYF
TGTGCCAGCAGCCCCAGGGGATCCTACGAGCAGTACTTC
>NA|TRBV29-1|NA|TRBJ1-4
CSVAFVEKLFF
TGCAGCGTTGCTTTCGTGGAAAAACTGTTTTTT
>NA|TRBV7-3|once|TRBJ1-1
CASSPSLVTEAFF
TGTGCCAGCAGCCCCTCGTTAGTCACTGAAGCTTTCTTT
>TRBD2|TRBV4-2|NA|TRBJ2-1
CASSQGQREEQFF
TGTGCCAGCAGCCAAGGTCAGCGGGAGGAGCAGTTCTTC
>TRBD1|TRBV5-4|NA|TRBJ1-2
CASSLLGDRHGYTF
TGTGCCAGCAGCTTGTTGGGGGACAGGCATGGCTACACCTTC
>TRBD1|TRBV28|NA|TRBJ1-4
CASSRDRVKTNEKLFF
TGTGCCAGCAGCAGAGACAGGGTTAAGACTAATGAAAAACTGTTTTTT
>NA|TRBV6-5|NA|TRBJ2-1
CASSYRSISYNEQFF
TGTGCCAGCAGTTACCGATCTATCTCCTACAATGAGCAGTTCTTC
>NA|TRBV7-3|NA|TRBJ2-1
CASSPQNGNEQFF
TGTGCCAGCAGCCCCCAAAACGGCAATGAGCAGTTCTTC
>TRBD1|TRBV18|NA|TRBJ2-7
CASSPGTGGTYEQYF
TGTGCCAGCTCACCCGGGACAGGGGGGACCTACGAGCAGTACTTC
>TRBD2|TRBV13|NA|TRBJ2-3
CASSLLAGLTDTQYF
TGTGCCAGCAGCCTACTAGCGGGACTAACAGATACGCAGTATTTT
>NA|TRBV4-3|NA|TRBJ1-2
CASSQEQGSGYTF
TGCGCCAGCAGCCAAGAGCAGGGCTCTGGCTACACCTTC
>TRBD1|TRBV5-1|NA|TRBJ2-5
CASSSSGRGQGETQYF
TGCGCCAGCAGCAGCAGCGGCAGGGGGCAGGGTGAGACCCAGTACTTC
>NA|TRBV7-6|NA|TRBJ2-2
CASSLTSWNTGELFF
TGTGCCAGCAGCCTAACGAGCTGGAACACCGGGGAGCTGTTTTTT
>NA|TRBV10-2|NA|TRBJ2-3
CASSSEDTQYF
TGCGCCAGCAGTTCGGAGGATACGCAGTATTTT
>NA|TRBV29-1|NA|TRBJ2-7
CSAALDYEQYF
TGCAGCGCTGCGCTAGACTACGAGCAGTACTTC
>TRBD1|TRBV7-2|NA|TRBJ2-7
CASSWGTGIGEQYF
TGTGCCAGCAGCTGGGGGACAGGGATCGGCGAGCAGTACTTC